What follows is one T cell receptor (beta chain) and its context. Primers: 60 Vbeta forward and 13 Jbeta reverse. Some clones are missing from TCRdb's copy, which holds only in-frame ones; the method was immunoSEQ multiplex PCR. The sample includes 100,000 to 150,000 clones, 73% of them seen just once. This record comes from a study of cytomegalovirus exposure and HLA in healthy donors. Sequences were obtained from PBMCs. The receptor was isolated from a man in his sixties in good health and CMV-seropositive.

The CDR3 DNA reads TGTGCCACCGGCCGACAGCGCGGAAACACCATATATTTT. Encoded protein: CATGRQRGNTIYF. This sequence joins TRBV15 and TRBJ1-3, with D perhaps TRBD1 (5 bases). Germline V gene sequence: CDR1 LNHNV, CDR2 YYDKDF (reference sequence). Trimming removed 8 bases from V and 4 bases from J, with 12 bases in between. The CDR3 is made up of 13 amino acids.